Following are 21 T cell receptor beta chains from one sample sequenced in a study of beta chain features in type 1 diabetes (dated by TCRdb to 2017 to 2018). Summary of the overall study and its limitations: In all four CD4+ subsets, TCRB CDR3 length was moderately but significantly shorter in type 1 diabetes patients.

The library was prepared using the immunoSEQ multiplex PCR assay. The entire amount of isolated RNA was reverse transcribed using the High Capacity cDNA Reverse Transcription Kit, so the sequenced TCRB transcripts were expressed ones. TCRdb carries this immuneACCESS record with in-frame sequences only. Its versions omit some clonotypes, under half of them owing to an unresolved V gene in the studies checked, with the rest unexplained. For this sample there are roughly 150,000 clones; 7% to 9.5% appear just once. Under 0.75% of the sample rests with the top ten. No cognate antigen is known for these TCRs. Sequencing was carried out using central memory CD4+ T cells from blood. The source is a woman younger than 45 with type 1 diabetes.

The J gene is TRBJ2-2, the V gene TRBV19, with a tentative D call TRBD1 (5 bases). V was shortened by 5 bases and J by 7 bases, with 11 bases between the two germline ends. CDR1 LNHDA and CDR2 SQIVND come from the germline V gene (reference sequence). CDR3 length: 13 residues. The CDR3, as DNA: TGTGCCAGTAGTGACCAGGGTATCGGGGAGCTGTTTTTT. Translating gives CASSDQGIGELFF.

This clone has just a few counts. The chain carries TRBV28 and TRBJ1-2; 8 bases fit TRBD1. Germline V gene lookup returns CDR1 MDHEN and CDR2 SYDVKM. V shed 6 bases and J 2 bases; nucleotides not matched to a gene: 8. The CDR3 is 15 amino acids. The CDR3 spells CASRGSGQVNYGYTF. DNA of the CDR3: TGTGCCAGCAGAGGATCGGGACAGGTCAACTATGGCTACACCTTC.

The chain employs TRBV5-1 and TRBJ2-3; 9 nucleotides align to TRBD1. The CDR3 covers 14 residues. Trimming took 6 bases from V and 5 from J; bases not matched to a gene: 7. Germline CDR1 reads SGHRS; CDR2 reads YFSETQ. This chain's CDR3 is CASTEQGAEDTQYF. The CDR3 nucleotides are TGCGCCAGCACGGAACAGGGGGCGGAAGATACGCAGTATTTT.

This clone showed up many times. V is TRBV7-9 and J is TRBJ2-7; a possible D gene is TRBD1 (7 bases). Germline CDR1 and CDR2: SEHNR and FQNEAQ (reference sequence). V lost 5 bases and J 7 bases, leaving 18 bases between the germline ends. The CDR3 is 14 amino acids. The CDR3 coding sequence is TGTGCCAGCAGCCAATGGCGACAGGGAGGAGAGCAGTACTTC. Its translation is CASSQWRQGGEQYF.

The chain joins TRBV29-1 to TRBJ1-1, with 12 nucleotides matching TRBD1. The CDR3 is made up of 14 amino acids. The junction had 4 bases not matched to a gene; V was cut back by 8 bases and J by 0 bases. Germline CDR1 and CDR2: SQVTM and ANQGSEA. The CDR3 loop reads CSLGTGGLNTEAFF. DNA for the CDR3: TGCAGCTTAGGGACAGGGGGCTTGAACACTGAAGCTTTCTTT.

This clone was observed many times. The rearrangement joins TRBV4-2 to TRBJ2-3; D is ambiguous. The CDR3 sequence is 16 residues long. Germline V CDR1 and CDR2: LGHNA, YNFKEQ. Trimming took off 3 bases at V and 3 bases at J, with 16 bases between the two ends. The CDR3 nucleotides are TGTGCCAGCAGCCATGCGAGCGATGGTGAAACAGATACGCAGTATTTT. Amino acid sequence: CASSHASDGETDTQYF.

The genes are TRBV7-2 and TRBJ2-1; 12 nucleotides line up with TRBD1. Germline assignment: CDR1 SGHTA and CDR2 FQGNSA. Trimming removed 4 bases from V and 6 bases from J; junction bases left unmatched: 7. The CDR3 contains 16 residues. The CDR3 sequence: CASSSPGQGAINEQFF. CDR3 nucleotides: TGTGCCAGCAGCTCCCCGGGACAGGGGGCAATCAATGAGCAGTTCTTC.

The chain couples TRBV5-1 to TRBJ2-7; 7 positions agree with TRBD1. The CDR3 contains 13 residues. J gave up 3 bases and V 4 bases, and 4 bases lay outside the gene matches. Germline V gene lookup returns CDR1 SGHRS and CDR2 YFSETQ. The CDR3 DNA is TGCGCCAGCAGCGGGGGACAGAACTACGAGCAGTACTTC. Translated: CASSGGQNYEQYF.

This clone was seen a few times. V usage is TRBV9 and J usage is TRBJ2-7; TRBD2 is a possible D gene (6 bases). The germline V and J ends were trimmed by 2 bases and 3 bases, with 15 bases remaining between them. The CDR3 is made up of 15 amino acids. Germline CDR1 is SGDLS and CDR2 is YYNGEE. DNA for the CDR3: TGTGCCAGCAGCGTTAGTCCTAGCGAGAACTACGAGCAGTACTTC. As protein: CASSVSPSENYEQYF.

This clone was found a few times. V and J are TRBV6-5 and TRBJ2-5; possible D gene TRBD1, 5 bases. Germline CDR1 is MNHEY and CDR2 is SVGAGI. The CDR3 has 15 residues. V dropped 5 bases and J dropped 5 bases, with 18 bases sitting between them. The CDR3 DNA reads TGTGCCAGCAGTGTACAGGTTGGCCTAAGCGAGACCCAGTACTTC. Its translation is CASSVQVGLSETQYF.

The rearrangement uses TRBV30 and TRBJ2-1, with TRBD2 matching 7 bases. The ends lost 0 bases at V and 10 bases at J; junction bases unmatched: 3. This CDR3 has 12 amino acids. Germline V CDR1 and CDR2: GTSNPN, SVGIG (reference sequence). The CDR3 is CAWSVTSREQFF. Here the CDR3 DNA reads TGTGCCTGGAGTGTGACTAGCCGCGAGCAGTTCTTC.

This clone came up a few times. The V and J genes are TRBV27 and TRBJ2-1; D gene unclear. From germline, CDR1 is MNHEY and CDR2 SMNVEV (reference sequence). Trimming shortened V by 3 bases and J by 5 bases, and 8 bases separated the two germline ends. The CDR3 runs 13 residues. Here the CDR3 DNA reads TGTGCCAGCAGTTTTCCAGGAAACAATGAGCAGTTCTTC. Translated, it gives CASSFPGNNEQFF.

The rearrangement joins TRBV27 to TRBJ2-3; 8 bases agree with TRBD2. In germline, CDR1 is MNHEY, CDR2 SMNVEV (reference sequence). CDR3 length: 16 residues. V shed 6 bases, J shed 0 bases, and the junction held 8 bases outside the gene matches. The CDR3 here is CASSVYSGISTDTQYF. In nucleotides, the CDR3 is TGTGCCAGCAGCGTTTATAGCGGGATAAGCACAGATACGCAGTATTTT.

This chain uses TRBV7-2 with TRBJ2-7; D call uncertain. The ends were cut back, 5 bases at V and 3 bases at J, with 11 bases in the middle. The CDR3 length is 13 residues. The germline V gene has CDR1 SGHTA and CDR2 FQGNSA. CDR3 protein: CASSANTIYEQYF. CDR3 coding DNA: TGTGCCAGCAGCGCCAACACGATCTACGAGCAGTACTTC.

This chain connects TRBV9 to TRBJ2-7, with a weak D call TRBD1 (6 bases). The CDR3 consists of 18 residues. Trimming removed 0 bases at V and 4 bases at J, with 23 bases between. Germline V CDR1 and CDR2: SGDLS, YYNGEE. The CDR3: CASSVGSGGGTTGYEQYF. The CDR3 bases are TGTGCCAGCAGCGTAGGTTCGGGTGGTGGGACAACGGGATACGAGCAGTACTTC.

The chain links TRBV30 to TRBJ1-5; a possible D gene is TRBD1 (5 bases). Per the germline V gene, CDR1 is GTSNPN and CDR2 is SVGIG (reference sequence). V lost 2 bases and J lost 6, with 11 bases in between. The CDR3 is 13 amino acids. CDR3 sequence reads: CAWSSGNFQPQHF. CDR3 coding DNA: TGTGCCTGGAGTTCAGGGAATTTTCAGCCCCAGCATTTT.

This clone was counted between two and nine times. The chain has TRBV5-1 and TRBJ2-5; no reliable D call. The CDR3 has 14 residues. Per the germline V gene, CDR1 is SGHRS and CDR2 is YFSETQ. V was cut by 2 bases and J by 5 bases, with 13 bases left in between. CDR3 nucleotides: TGCGCCAGCAGCTTACCAGCCTTCAGGGAGACCCAGTACTTC. Its protein product is CASSLPAFRETQYF.

This clone was recorded a few times. The J gene is TRBJ1-5, the V gene TRBV7-8, with TRBD1 identical over 7 bases. The CDR3 has 14 residues. The V segment lost 2 bases and the J segment 7 bases; nucleotides outside the gene matches: 5. CDR1 is SGHVS, CDR2 FQNEAQ, per germline. CDR3 bases: TGTGCCAGCAGCTTATCGACAGGGAACCAGCCCCAGCATTTT. This sequence encodes CASSLSTGNQPQHF.

This clone was seen a few times. The chain combines TRBV9 with TRBJ2-2; D possibly corresponds to TRBD1 (6 bases). V was shortened by 1 base and J by 1 base, with 11 bases between the two germline ends. The CDR3 extends over 16 amino acids. The germline V gene has CDR1 SGDLS and CDR2 YYNGEE. The CDR3 protein is CASSVTGTLNTGELFF. CDR3 nucleotides: TGTGCCAGCAGCGTAACCGGGACACTGAACACCGGGGAGCTGTTTTTT.

This clone was seen a handful of times. The CDR3 loop is CASSLTSGEETQYF. CDR3 DNA sequence: TGCGCCAGCAGCTTGACTTCGGGAGAAGAGACCCAGTACTTC. This chain links TRBV5-1 with TRBJ2-5, with a possible D match to TRBD2 (6 bases). CDR3 length equals 14 residues. Trimming cost V 1 base and J 3 bases, with 10 bases left between them. CDR1 and CDR2 (germline): SGHRS, YFSETQ.

This clone was found a few times. The rearrangement links TRBV5-1 to TRBJ2-5, with 10 bases fitting TRBD1. The CDR3 sequence is 15 residues long. The germline V gene has CDR1 SGHRS and CDR2 YFSETQ. The trim removed 3 bases at V and 5 bases at J, leaving 7 bases unmatched. The CDR3 loop is CASSWGQGTGETQYF. The CDR3, as DNA: TGCGCCAGCAGCTGGGGACAGGGGACGGGGGAGACCCAGTACTTC.